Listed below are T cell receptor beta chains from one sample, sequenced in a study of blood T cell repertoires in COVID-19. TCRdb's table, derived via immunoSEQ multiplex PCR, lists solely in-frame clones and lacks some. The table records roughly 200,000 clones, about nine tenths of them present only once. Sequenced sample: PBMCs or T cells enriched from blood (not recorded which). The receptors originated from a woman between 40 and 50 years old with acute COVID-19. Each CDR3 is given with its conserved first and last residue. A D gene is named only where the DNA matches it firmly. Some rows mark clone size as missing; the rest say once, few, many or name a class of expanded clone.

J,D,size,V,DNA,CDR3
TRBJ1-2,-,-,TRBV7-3,TGTGCCAGCAGCTTAACGAGGGCCCCAGGCTACACCTTC,CASSLTRAPGYTF
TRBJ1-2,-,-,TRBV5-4,TGTGCCAGCAGCTTGGATGCGGGCAGGGGCGTCCCTGGGGGTGGCTACACCTTC,CASSLDAGRGVPGGGYTF
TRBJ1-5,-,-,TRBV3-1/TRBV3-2,TGTGCCAGCAGCCCATCGACAGGAGGTAGGGAGCCCCAGCATTTT,CASSPSTGGREPQHF
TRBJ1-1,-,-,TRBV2,TGTGCCAGCAGGGGCAGGGACACAGCGAACACTGAAGCTTTCTTT,CASRGRDTANTEAFF
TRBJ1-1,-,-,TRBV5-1,TGCGCCAGCAGCTTTCGAGGGAACACTGAAGCTTTCTTT,CASSFRGNTEAFF
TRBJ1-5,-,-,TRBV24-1,TGTGCCACCCAGCCGCGGGGGAATCAGCCCCAGCATTTT,CATQPRGNQPQHF
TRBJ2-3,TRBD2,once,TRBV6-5,TGTGCCAGCAGTTACTCCCAGCGGGGGGGCACAGATACGCAGTATTTT,CASSYSQRGGTDTQYF
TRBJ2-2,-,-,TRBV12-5,TGTGCTAGCCGCGGGACGGGAGACACCGGGGAGCTGTTTTTT,CASRGTGDTGELFF
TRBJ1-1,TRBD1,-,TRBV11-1,TGTGCCAGCAGCTTAGCCCTCTTCACAGGGGTTAGCGCTGAAGCTTTCTTT,CASSLALFTGVSAEAFF
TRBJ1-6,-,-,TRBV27,TGTGCCAGCAGTTGGCAGGCTAATTCACCCCTCCACTTT,CASSWQANSPLHF
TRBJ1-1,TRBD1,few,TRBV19,TGTGCCACCCGACGACAGGGTGGAAACACTGAAGCTTTCTTT,CATRRQGGNTEAFF
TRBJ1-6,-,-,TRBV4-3,TGCGCCAGCAGCCGGGGCCTGGATTCACCCCTCCACTTT,CASSRGLDSPLHF
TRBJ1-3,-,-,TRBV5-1,TGCGCCAGCCAGGGAGCGGGGTCTGGAAACACCATATATTTT,CASQGAGSGNTIYF
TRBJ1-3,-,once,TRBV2,TGTGCCAGCAGCCCGAGGGTATCTGGAAACACCATATATTTT,CASSPRVSGNTIYF
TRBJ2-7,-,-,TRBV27,TGTGCCAGCAGTTGGGCGAGGGCCTACGAGCAGTACTTC,CASSWARAYEQYF
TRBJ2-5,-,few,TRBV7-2,TGTGCCAGCAGCTTAGGTTGGGGCCTACAAGAGACCCAGTACTTC,CASSLGWGLQETQYF
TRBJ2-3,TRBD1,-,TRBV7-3,TGTGCCAGCAGCACTACAGGGGAGGATACGCAGTATTTT,CASSTTGEDTQYF
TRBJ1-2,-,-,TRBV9,TGTGCCAGCAGCGCCTCCGGGGTCCGAGGCTATGGCTACACCTTC,CASSASGVRGYGYTF
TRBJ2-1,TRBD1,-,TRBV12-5,TGTGCTAGTGGTTTGGTACAACAGGGGTACTACAATGAGCAGTTCTTC,CASGLVQQGYYNEQFF
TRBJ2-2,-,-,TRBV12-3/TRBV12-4,TGTGCCACCCTATACGGGGGTACCGGGGAGCTGTTTTTT,CATLYGGTGELFF
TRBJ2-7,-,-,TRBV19,TGTGCCAGTAAACCTCGGGACACCCACGAGCAGTACTTC,CASKPRDTHEQYF
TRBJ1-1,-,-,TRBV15,TGTGCCACCAGCAGAGATGTGGGGCTCTCTGAAGCTTTCTTT,CATSRDVGLSEAFF
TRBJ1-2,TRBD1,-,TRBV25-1,TGTGCCAGCGGGGACAGGGGGAACTATGGCTACACCTTC,CASGDRGNYGYTF
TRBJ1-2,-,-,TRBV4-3,TGCGCCAGCAGCCAAGATGAGGTCTCCACCAATGGCTACACCTTC,CASSQDEVSTNGYTF
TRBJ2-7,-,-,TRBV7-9,TGTGCCAGCAGCCATCCGGGGGACAGCTACGAGCAGTACTTC,CASSHPGDSYEQYF
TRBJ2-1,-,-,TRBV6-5,TGTGCCAGCACCGGGTCCTACAATGAGCAGTTCTTC,CASTGSYNEQFF
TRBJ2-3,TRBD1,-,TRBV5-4,TGTGCCAGCTTTCGGGACAGGGGGTTGGGCACAGATACGCAGTATTTT,CASFRDRGLGTDTQYF
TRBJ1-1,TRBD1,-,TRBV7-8,TGTGCCAGCAGCTTAGGAGGACAGGGTGTGACTGAAGCTTTCTTT,CASSLGGQGVTEAFF
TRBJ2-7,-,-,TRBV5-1,TGCGCCAGCAGCTTGGTAGTCTTGCCCTACGAGCAGTACTTC,CASSLVVLPYEQYF
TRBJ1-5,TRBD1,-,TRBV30,TGTGCCTGGAGTCCTATCGACAGGGAAGGTCAGCCCCAGCATTTT,CAWSPIDREGQPQHF
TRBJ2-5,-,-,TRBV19,TGTGCCAGTAGTCCGGGACTTTTGTACCAAGAGACCCAGTACTTC,CASSPGLLYQETQYF